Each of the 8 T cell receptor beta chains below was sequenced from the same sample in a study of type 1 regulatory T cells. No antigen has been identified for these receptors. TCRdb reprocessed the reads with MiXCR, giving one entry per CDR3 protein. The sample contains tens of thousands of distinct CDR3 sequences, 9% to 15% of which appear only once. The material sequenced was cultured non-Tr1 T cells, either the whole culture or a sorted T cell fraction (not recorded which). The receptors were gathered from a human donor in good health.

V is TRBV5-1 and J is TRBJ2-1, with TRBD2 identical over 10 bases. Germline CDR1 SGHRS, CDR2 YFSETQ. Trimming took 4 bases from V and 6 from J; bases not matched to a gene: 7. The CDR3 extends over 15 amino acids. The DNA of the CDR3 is TGCGCCAGCAGCCTTCCTAGCGGGGGTCTCAATGAGCAGTTCTTC. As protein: CASSLPSGGLNEQFF. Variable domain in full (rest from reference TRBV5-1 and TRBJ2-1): KAGVTQTPRYLIKTRGQQVTLSCSPISGHRSVSWYQQTPGQGLQFLFEYFSETQRNKGNFPGRFSGRQFSNSRSEMNVSTLELGDSALYLCASSLPSGGLNEQFFGPGTRLTVL.

The CDR3 loop reads CASSFQGRANYGYTF. The CDR3 DNA sequence: TGTGCCAGCAGCTTCCAGGGGCGGGCTAACTATGGCTACACCTTC. The chain recombines TRBV14 with TRBJ1-2, with TRBD1 as a possible D gene (6 bases). The CDR3 contains 15 residues. Germline CDR1 and CDR2: SGHDN and FVKESK. Trimming left V 5 bases short and J 0 bases short, with 13 bases between.

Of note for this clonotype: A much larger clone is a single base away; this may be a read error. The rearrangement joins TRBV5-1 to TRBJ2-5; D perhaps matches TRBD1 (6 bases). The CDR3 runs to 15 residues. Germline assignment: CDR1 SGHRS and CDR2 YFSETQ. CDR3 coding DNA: TGCGCCAGCAACTTGGGGGCACAGATCCAAGAGACCCAGTACTTC. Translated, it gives CASNLGAQIQETQYF.

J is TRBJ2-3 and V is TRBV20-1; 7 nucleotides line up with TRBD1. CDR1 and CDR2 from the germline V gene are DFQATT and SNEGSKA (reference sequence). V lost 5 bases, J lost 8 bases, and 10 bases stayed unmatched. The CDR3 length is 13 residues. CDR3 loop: CSAEQGVGGTQYF. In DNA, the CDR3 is TGCAGTGCTGAGCAGGGGGTAGGCGGTACGCAGTATTTT.

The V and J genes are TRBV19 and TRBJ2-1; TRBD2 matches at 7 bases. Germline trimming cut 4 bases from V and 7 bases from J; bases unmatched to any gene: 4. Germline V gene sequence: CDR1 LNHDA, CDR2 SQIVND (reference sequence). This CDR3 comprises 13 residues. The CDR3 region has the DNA TGTGCCAGTAGTACTTCGCGGGAGAATGAGCAGTTCTTC. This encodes CASSTSRENEQFF.

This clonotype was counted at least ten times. CDR3 residues: CATSDPSFGSSGASSYNEQFF. CDR3 in DNA: TGTGCCACCAGTGACCCGTCATTTGGGTCTAGCGGGGCAAGCTCCTACAATGAGCAGTTCTTC. The gene calls are TRBV24-1 and TRBJ2-1; 9 nucleotides line up with TRBD2. This CDR3 is 21 amino acids long. V shed 4 bases, J shed 0 bases, and the junction held 18 bases outside the gene matches. Germline CDR1 reads KGHDR; CDR2 reads SFDVKD.

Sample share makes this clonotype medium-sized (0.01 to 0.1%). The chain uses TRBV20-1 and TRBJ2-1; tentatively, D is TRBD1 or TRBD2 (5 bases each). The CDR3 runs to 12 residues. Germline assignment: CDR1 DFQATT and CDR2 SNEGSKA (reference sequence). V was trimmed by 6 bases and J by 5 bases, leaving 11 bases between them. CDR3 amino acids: CSAGPWDNEQFF. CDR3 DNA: TGCAGTGCGGGACCGTGGGACAATGAGCAGTTCTTC.

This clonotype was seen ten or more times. The CDR3 bases are TGTGCCAGCAGTTTGGGCAGGGGGTTAGATCAGCCCCAGCATTTT. Translating it yields CASSLGRGLDQPQHF. This chain joins TRBV12-3 or TRBV12-4 and TRBJ1-5; 7 bases fit TRBD1. V gave up 3 bases and J gave up 5 bases; unmatched junction bases: 7. The CDR3 runs 15 residues.